This T cell receptor (beta chain) is drawn from a study of PD-L1 blockade in urothelial cancer (dated by TCRdb to 2015 to 2018). Study-wide context: Therapy was started at some point between 2013 and 2015 for all patients, and atezolizumab 1,200 mg was administered intravenously every 3 weeks. About 85% of the roughly 29 patients were identified as males with urothelial cancer of bladder origin, and a prior smoking history was reported by 18 of 29 patients. An ECOG performance status of 0 or 1 was recorded for the patients, and 0 to 3 prior chemotherapy regimens had been received by the patients. Blood samples were analyzed at two time points: 3 weeks after treatment start (second dose) and 6 weeks after treatment start. Blood samples gave a median of around 140,000 T cells and some 83,000 unique TCRs, with a median clonality of approximately 0.078. The study was an exploratory multi-omic analysis of somatic, immune and clinical correlates of response to PD-L1 blockade with atezolizumab in urothelial cancer. Pretreatment tumor samples, along with matched peripheral blood serially collected before and after atezolizumab treatment, were subjected to TCR sequencing. Progression-free survival longer than 6 months counted as durable clinical benefit, and TCR features were additionally tested against both progression-free and overall survival. In the same patients, whole exome sequencing and RNA sequencing of pretreatment tumors were performed in addition to TCR sequencing. Under 10 patients reached durable clinical benefit, while 20 patients did not. Around 30 patients had pretreatment blood TCR-seq, roughly 24 had at least one posttreatment blood collection, and roughly 24 had tumor TCR-seq.

Study-wide findings and limitations: Improved progression-free and overall survival was found to be associated with pretreatment peripheral blood TCR clonality below the median. Among patients with durable benefit, tumor-associated TCR clones showed greater expansion in peripheral blood 3 weeks after treatment started (n of about 21, p = 0.022). Small sample size (n ≈ 30) and many exploratory analyses mean the results are intended to be hypothesis-generating.

CDR1 and CDR2 are read off the germline V gene (reference sequence) as LNHDA and SQIVND. V ends up 9 bases short and J 5 bases short, with an unmatched junction base count of 5. The CDR3 runs 13 amino acids, cysteine and phenylalanine included. Only the CDR3 part of the read is kept: 39 bases, read in frame from the first base. This sample's time point label indicates: pretreatment peripheral blood. The cohort included about 30 patients with locally advanced or metastatic urothelial carcinoma who were treated at Memorial Sloan Kettering on a trial protocol. Peripheral blood mononuclear cells were collected pretreatment and during treatment, with between 1 and 8 total time points per patient. The Qiagen DNeasy Blood extraction kit was used to purify genomic DNA from total PBMCs and tumor samples. PBMCs were collected pretreatment and during treatment, and were isolated and stored as previously described.

Note on this clone: The target of this receptor is not known. No base qualities exist here, and no much larger clone lies one base off it.

To estimate absolute template abundance from read counts, synthetic TCR analog templates were spiked into each PCR. The immunoSEQ assay used bias-controlled V and J gene primers to amplify TCRbeta CDR3 regions from genomic DNA. Sequencing of rearranged TCRbeta segments was done at approximately 20X coverage. Turning to the authors' computational methods: Sequencing errors were corrected by clustering and CDR3s were annotated against IMGT to assign V, D and J genes. Downstream analyses used only productive TCRbeta rearrangements and left out out-of-frame or stop-codon sequences. Clonality was computed as one minus Shannon entropy normalized by the log of the number of unique productive sequences. Clones differing between time points or between blood and tumor were identified by Fisher's exact test with Benjamini-Hochberg correction at adjusted p below 0.01. TCRdb took this table from immuneACCESS and kept in-frame rearrangements with V and J called. Such tables lack part of the clones; where checked against another copy, unresolved V genes explain under half of the gap, and the rest is unexplained. V and J calls and clone size are given by that table; D and trimming were obtained from the DNA. In all, the sample holds around 100,000 clones, and 80% to 90% of those were seen once. Jointly, the top ten make up 2% to 2.5% of the sample.

This sequence uses TRBV19 and TRBJ1-5; a stretch of 9 junction bases matches TRBD1. This clonotype was obtained from a man between 60 and 75 years old with urothelial cancer. The source material was PBMCs, sampled around atezolizumab (anti-PD-L1) treatment. The DNA sequence reads TGTGCCAGCCAGGGACAGGGTTATCAGCCCCAGCATTTT. This codes for CASQGQGYQPQHF.